This TCR beta chain was sequenced during a study of blood T cell repertoires in COVID-19. Sequencing used immunoSEQ multiplex PCR; TCRdb keeps in-frame clones, though not all of them. In the table there are tens of thousands of clones, roughly 91% of which are singletons. The CDR3 length is 13 residues. The germline V gene has CDR1 SGHDT and CDR2 YYEEEE. J was trimmed by 7 bases and V by 4 bases; bases with no gene match: 7. The sequenced sample consisted of peripheral blood. The rearrangement links TRBV5-6 to TRBJ2-7; 8 nucleotides align to TRBD1. The receptor comes from a woman aged 45-60 years in a cohort sampled during active COVID-19. The chain's CDR3 is CASSPGQGWEQYF. The CDR3 bases are TGTGCCAGCAGCCCCGGACAGGGTTGGGAGCAGTACTTC.